These T cell receptor beta chains were read from a single sample in a study of response to subunit inactivated influenza vaccine. Each CDR3 protein is one row after TCRdb ran MiXCR on the RT-PCR reads. The sample contains 160,000 or so distinct CDR3 sequences, roughly 11% of which appear only once. Specimen: non-naive T cells sorted from PBMCs, collected roughly 6 weeks after vaccination. Receptors originate from a man aged 50-59 years who received an inactivated influenza vaccine. The CDR3 runs from the conserved cysteine through the conserved F or W. A D gene is named only where the DNA matches it firmly. Size tells how often a clone was seen (once, few, many) or the class of an expanded clone, and some rows leave it out.

J	D	size	V	DNA	CDR3
TRBJ2-6	TRBD1	NA	TRBV11-2	TGTGCCAGCAGCTTAGGACAGGGGCGAATCTCTGGGGCCAACGTCCTGACTTTC	CASSLGQGRISGANVLTF
TRBJ2-2	TRBD2	few	TRBV4-1	TGCGCCAGCAGCCAACCGACTAGCGGGAGGGTAAACACCGGGGAGCTGTTTTTT	CASSQPTSGRVNTGELFF
TRBJ1-3	NA	few	TRBV18	TGTGCCAGCTCACCAACTCTCTCCGCCTCTGGAAACACCATATATTTT	CASSPTLSASGNTIYF
TRBJ2-7	TRBD1	few	TRBV6-6	TGTGCCAGCAGTTACTCGGACAGGGGCGAGCAGTACTTC	CASSYSDRGEQYF
TRBJ2-1	NA	NA	TRBV6-2/TRBV6-3	TGTGCCAGCAGTTACTCGACCATGTTCGACAATGAGCAGTTCTTC	CASSYSTMFDNEQFF
TRBJ1-1	NA	few	TRBV12-3/TRBV12-4	TGTGCCAGCAGTTTCATGGGGTCTACTGAAGCTTTCTTT	CASSFMGSTEAFF
TRBJ1-5	TRBD1	few	TRBV7-2	TGTGCCAGCGGGACAGGTCCTAATCAGCCCCAGCATTTT	CASGTGPNQPQHF
TRBJ2-1	TRBD2	NA	TRBV19	TGTGCCAGTAGTATCGGTCAGCGGGGGGCCTACAATGAGCAGTTCTTC	CASSIGQRGAYNEQFF
TRBJ1-2	NA	many	TRBV12-3/TRBV12-4	TGTGCCAGCAGTAACAGCATTTCGGGCTACACCTTC	CASSNSISGYTF
TRBJ2-1	NA	many	TRBV7-8	TGTGCCAGCAGCTTCACTGCCTACAATGAGCAGTTCTTC	CASSFTAYNEQFF
TRBJ2-7	NA	few	TRBV20-1	TGCAGTGCCCAGAAGAGGAGGTCCTACGAGCAGTACTTC	CSAQKRRSYEQYF
TRBJ2-7	NA	few	TRBV7-2	TGTGCCAGCAGCACGCGTTTGGACGAGCAGTACTTC	CASSTRLDEQYF
TRBJ2-7	TRBD2	many	TRBV4-3	TGCGCCAGCAGCCAAGAGGTAGCGGGAGGGGTGGAGCAGTACTTC	CASSQEVAGGVEQYF
TRBJ2-3	NA	NA	TRBV20-1	TGCAGTGCTGCCGCCGGGTCTAGCACAGATACGCAGTATTTT	CSAAAGSSTDTQYF
TRBJ1-1	TRBD1	few	TRBV6-5	TGTGCCAGCAGTTACCAGACAGGGTTGAACACTGAAGCTTTCTTT	CASSYQTGLNTEAFF
TRBJ1-2	NA	many	TRBV11-2	TGTGCCAGCAGCTTAGACTTGGAGCCTAACTATGGCTACACCTTC	CASSLDLEPNYGYTF
TRBJ1-5	NA	few	TRBV2	TGTGCCAGCATCGGAAACCTCCGGCAGCCCCAGCATTTT	CASIGNLRQPQHF
TRBJ2-3	NA	many	TRBV15	TGTGCCACCAGCAGAGTTTTTGGGGTGGGCACAGATACGCAGTATTTT	CATSRVFGVGTDTQYF
TRBJ1-6	TRBD1	NA	TRBV4-2	TGTGCCAGCAGCCAAGAGCCGGACAGGGGATGGGGGAATAATTCACCCCTCCACTTT	CASSQEPDRGWGNNSPLHF
TRBJ1-1	TRBD1	few	TRBV2	TGTGCCACCCAAGACAGGGTGGGTACTGAAGCTTTCTTT	CATQDRVGTEAFF